One sample yielded the 10 T cell receptor beta chains listed below, sequenced in a study of OX40 agonist ivuxolimab in advanced cancers. Assay: immunoSEQ multiplex PCR; the TCRdb copy retains only in-frame clones and omits some. This table holds around 110,000 clones, about 93% found once. The sample here was CD4+ or CD8+ T cells sorted from blood, taken in a trial of the OX40 agonist ivuxolimab. Receptors were obtained from an adult with an advanced solid tumor such as melanoma, head and neck, liver or kidney cancer.

The gene calls are TRBV2 and TRBJ1-2, with 8 bases that match TRBD1. Germline V gene lookup returns CDR1 SNHLY and CDR2 FYNNEI. J gave up 4 bases and V 8 bases, and 3 bases lay outside the gene matches. The CDR3 extends over 12 amino acids. The CDR3 here is CASRTGIYGYTF. In nucleotides, the CDR3 is TGTGCCAGCCGGACAGGGATCTATGGCTACACCTTC.

The gene calls are TRBV27 and TRBJ1-1; D not certain. CDR3 length equals 13 residues. V was clipped by 7 bases and J by 5 bases, with 14 bases between them. The germline V gene encodes CDR1 MNHEY and CDR2 SMNVEV (reference sequence). The DNA of the CDR3 is TGTGCCAGCAACCACCAAGGAGGAACTGAAGCTTTCTTT. Protein product: CASNHQGGTEAFF.

The rearrangement joins TRBV7-2 to TRBJ2-5; 8 nucleotides line up with TRBD2. Losses at the gene ends were 5 bases for V and 5 bases for J; bases not matched to a gene: 10. Germline assignment: CDR1 SGHTA and CDR2 FQGNSA. The CDR3 length is 15 residues. This CDR3 reads CASSRQAGGRETQYF. For the CDR3, the DNA is TGTGCCAGCAGCCGCCAGGCGGGGGGCCGGGAGACCCAGTACTTC.

V usage is TRBV6-6 and J usage is TRBJ2-7; D not certain. V was shortened by 6 bases and J by 2 bases, with 11 bases between the two germline ends. Germline CDR1 and CDR2: MNHNY and SVGAGI (reference sequence). CDR3 length: 13 amino acids. CDR3 residues: CASRSGFTYEQYF. CDR3 coding DNA: TGTGCCAGCAGGTCTGGGTTTACCTACGAGCAGTACTTC.

The CDR3 region is CASSLGGNNEKLFF. The DNA of the CDR3 is TGTGCCAGCAGCTTGGGGGGAAATAATGAAAAACTGTTTTTT. This chain joins TRBV5-4 and TRBJ1-4; unclear D gene. Germline CDR1 and CDR2: SGHNT and YYREEE (reference sequence). The CDR3 loop spans 14 amino acids. V was pared by 0 bases and J by 4 bases, with 7 bases between.

The J gene is TRBJ1-5, the V gene TRBV2; weak D call: TRBD1 (5 bases). Germline assignment: CDR1 SNHLY and CDR2 FYNNEI. The germline V and J ends were trimmed by 0 bases and 4 bases, with 22 bases remaining between them. This CDR3 has 19 amino acids. Here the CDR3 reads CASSEAQGPGVRRNQPQHF. CDR3 DNA: TGTGCCAGCAGTGAAGCGCAGGGTCCTGGTGTCAGACGAAATCAGCCCCAGCATTTT.

The rearrangement links TRBV29-1 to TRBJ1-1; D gene unclear. CDR1 and CDR2 (germline): SQVTM, ANQGSEA. The CDR3 runs to 12 residues. V lost 4 bases and J 1 base, leaving 7 bases between the germline ends. The CDR3 is CSVGRGNTEAFF. CDR3 coding DNA: TGCAGCGTTGGACGAGGGAACACTGAAGCTTTCTTT.

The chain couples TRBV7-2 to TRBJ1-1, with D unresolved. Germline V gives CDR1 SGHTA, CDR2 FQGNSA. The CDR3 runs 15 residues. V lost 6 bases to trimming and J lost 6 bases, with 20 bases between them. For the CDR3, the DNA is TGTGCCAGCAGACTAGTCGGCAGCGGAGGCCCTGAAGCTTTCTTT. This sequence encodes CASRLVGSGGPEAFF.

The V call is TRBV10-3, the J call TRBJ2-1; 10 nucleotides match TRBD1. This CDR3 region has 15 residues. The germline V gene encodes CDR1 ENHRY and CDR2 SYGVKD. V shed 2 bases and J 8 bases; nucleotides not matched to a gene: 6. This chain's CDR3 is CAISERDRGMDEQFF. In nucleotides, the CDR3 is TGTGCCATCAGTGAGAGGGACAGGGGAATGGATGAGCAGTTCTTC.

The rearrangement joins TRBV30 to TRBJ2-6; D remains ambiguous. The CDR3 spans 16 residues. Germline-derived CDR1 and CDR2 are GTSNPN and SVGIG (reference sequence). V shed 1 base and J shed 0 bases, with 10 bases lying between them. The DNA of the CDR3 is TGTGCCTGGAGTGCGTTGGGAATCTCTGGGGCCAACGTCCTGACTTTC. This encodes CAWSALGISGANVLTF. Variable domain in full (rest from reference TRBV30 and TRBJ2-6): SQTIHQWPATLVQPVGSPLSLECTVEGTSNPNLYWYRQAAGRGLQLLFYSVGIGQISSEVPQNLSASRPQDRQFILSSKKLLLSDSGFYLCAWSALGISGANVLTFGAGSRLTVL.